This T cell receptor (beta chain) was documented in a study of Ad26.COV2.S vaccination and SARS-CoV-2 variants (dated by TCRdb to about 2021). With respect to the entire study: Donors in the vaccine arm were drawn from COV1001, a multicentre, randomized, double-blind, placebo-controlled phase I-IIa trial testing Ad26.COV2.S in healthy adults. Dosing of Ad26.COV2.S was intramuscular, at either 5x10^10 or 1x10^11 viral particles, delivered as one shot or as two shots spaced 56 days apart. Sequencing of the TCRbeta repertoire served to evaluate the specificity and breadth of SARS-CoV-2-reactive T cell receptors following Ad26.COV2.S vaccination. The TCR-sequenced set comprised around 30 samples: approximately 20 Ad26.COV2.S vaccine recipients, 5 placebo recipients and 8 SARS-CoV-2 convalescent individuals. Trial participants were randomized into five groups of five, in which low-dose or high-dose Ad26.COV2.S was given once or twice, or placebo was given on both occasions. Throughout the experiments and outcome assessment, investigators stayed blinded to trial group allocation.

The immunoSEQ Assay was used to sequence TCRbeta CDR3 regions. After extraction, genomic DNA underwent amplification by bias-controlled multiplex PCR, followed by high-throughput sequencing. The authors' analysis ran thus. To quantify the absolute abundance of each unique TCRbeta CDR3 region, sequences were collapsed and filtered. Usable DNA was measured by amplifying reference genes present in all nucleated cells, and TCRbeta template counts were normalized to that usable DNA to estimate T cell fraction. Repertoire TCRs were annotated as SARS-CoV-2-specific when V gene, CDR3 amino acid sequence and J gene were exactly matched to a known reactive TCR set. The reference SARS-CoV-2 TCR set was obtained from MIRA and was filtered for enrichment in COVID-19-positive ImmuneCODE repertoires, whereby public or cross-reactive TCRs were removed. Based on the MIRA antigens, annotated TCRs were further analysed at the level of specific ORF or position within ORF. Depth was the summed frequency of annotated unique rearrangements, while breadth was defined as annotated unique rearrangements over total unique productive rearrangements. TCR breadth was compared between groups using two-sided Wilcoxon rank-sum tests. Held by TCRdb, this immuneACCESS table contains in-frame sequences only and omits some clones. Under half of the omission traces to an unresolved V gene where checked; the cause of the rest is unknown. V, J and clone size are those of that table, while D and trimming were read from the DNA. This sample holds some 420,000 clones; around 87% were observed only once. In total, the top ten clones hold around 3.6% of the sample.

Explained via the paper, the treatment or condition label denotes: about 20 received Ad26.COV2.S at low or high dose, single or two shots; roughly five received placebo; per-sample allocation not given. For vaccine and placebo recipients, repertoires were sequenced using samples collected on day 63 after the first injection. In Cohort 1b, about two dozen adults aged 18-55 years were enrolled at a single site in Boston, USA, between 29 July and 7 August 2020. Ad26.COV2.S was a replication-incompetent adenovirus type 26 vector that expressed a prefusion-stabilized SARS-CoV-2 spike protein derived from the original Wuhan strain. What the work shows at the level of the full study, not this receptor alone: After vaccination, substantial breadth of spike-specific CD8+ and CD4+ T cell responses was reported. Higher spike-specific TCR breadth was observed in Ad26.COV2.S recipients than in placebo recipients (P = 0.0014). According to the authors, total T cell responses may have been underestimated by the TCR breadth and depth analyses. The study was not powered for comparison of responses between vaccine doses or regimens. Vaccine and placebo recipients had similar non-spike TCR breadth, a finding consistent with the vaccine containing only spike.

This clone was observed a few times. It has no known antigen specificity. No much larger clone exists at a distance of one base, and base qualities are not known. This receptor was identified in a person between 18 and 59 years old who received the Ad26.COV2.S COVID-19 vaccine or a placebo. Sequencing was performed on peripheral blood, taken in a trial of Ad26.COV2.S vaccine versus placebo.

The CDR3 region reads CASSIGQTNNQPQHF. The nucleotide sequence is TGTGCCAGTAGTATAGGTCAGACTAACAATCAGCCCCAGCATTTT. Here the chain combines TRBV19 and TRBJ1-5; the D gene lacks a confident call. According to the germline V gene (reference sequence), CDR1 reads LNHDA and CDR2 reads SQIVND. Measured from the cysteine to the phenylalanine, the CDR3 is 15 residues long. Only the CDR3 region is kept as DNA, spanning 45 bases read in frame from base 1. A distance of 10 bases separates the germline ends of V and J, which lose 1 base and 3 bases respectively.